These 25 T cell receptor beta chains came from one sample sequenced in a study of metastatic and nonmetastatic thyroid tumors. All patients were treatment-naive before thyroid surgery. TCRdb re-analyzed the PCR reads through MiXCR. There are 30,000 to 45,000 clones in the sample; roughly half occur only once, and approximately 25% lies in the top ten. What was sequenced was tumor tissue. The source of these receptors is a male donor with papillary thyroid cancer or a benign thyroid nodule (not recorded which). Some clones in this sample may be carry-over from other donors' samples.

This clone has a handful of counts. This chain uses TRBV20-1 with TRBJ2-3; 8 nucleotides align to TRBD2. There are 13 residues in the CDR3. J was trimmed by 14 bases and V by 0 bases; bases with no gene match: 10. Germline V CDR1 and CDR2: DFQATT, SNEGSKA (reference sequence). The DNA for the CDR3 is TGCAGTGCTAGAGATGCCCGGGGGGGGAGTGGGTATTTT. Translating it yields CSARDARGGSGYF.

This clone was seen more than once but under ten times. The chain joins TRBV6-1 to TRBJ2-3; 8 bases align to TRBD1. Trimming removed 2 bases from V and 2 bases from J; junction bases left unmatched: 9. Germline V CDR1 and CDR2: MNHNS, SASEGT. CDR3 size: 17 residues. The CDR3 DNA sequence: TGTGCCAGCAGTGAATTTTCCGCGGACAGGGTCACAGATACGCAGTATTTT. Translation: CASSEFSADRVTDTQYF.

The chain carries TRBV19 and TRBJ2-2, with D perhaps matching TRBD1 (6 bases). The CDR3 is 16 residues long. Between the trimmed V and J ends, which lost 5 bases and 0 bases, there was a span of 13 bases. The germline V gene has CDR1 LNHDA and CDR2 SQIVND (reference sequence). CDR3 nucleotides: TGTGCCAGTAGTGGAACAGGGTTCGCGAACACCGGGGAGCTGTTTTTT. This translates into CASSGTGFANTGELFF.

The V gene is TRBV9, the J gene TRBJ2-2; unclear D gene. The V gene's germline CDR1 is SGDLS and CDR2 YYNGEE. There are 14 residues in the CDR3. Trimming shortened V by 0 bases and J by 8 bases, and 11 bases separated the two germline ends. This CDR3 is CASSVGRLTGELFF. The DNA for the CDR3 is TGTGCCAGCAGCGTAGGTCGACTTACTGGGGAGCTGTTTTTT.

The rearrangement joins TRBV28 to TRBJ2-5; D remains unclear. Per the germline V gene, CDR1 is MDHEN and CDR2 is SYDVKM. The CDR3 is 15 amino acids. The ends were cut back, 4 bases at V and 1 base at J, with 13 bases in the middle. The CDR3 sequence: CASSSPSAGQETQYF. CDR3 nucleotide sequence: TGTGCCAGCAGTTCACCCTCGGCAGGCCAAGAGACCCAGTACTTC.

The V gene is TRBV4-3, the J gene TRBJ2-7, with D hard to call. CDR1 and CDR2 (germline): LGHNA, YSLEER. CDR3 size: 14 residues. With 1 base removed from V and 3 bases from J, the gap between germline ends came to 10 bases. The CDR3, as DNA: TGCGCCAGCAGCCAAGGTCTCGGCAGCTACGAGCAGTACTTC. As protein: CASSQGLGSYEQYF.

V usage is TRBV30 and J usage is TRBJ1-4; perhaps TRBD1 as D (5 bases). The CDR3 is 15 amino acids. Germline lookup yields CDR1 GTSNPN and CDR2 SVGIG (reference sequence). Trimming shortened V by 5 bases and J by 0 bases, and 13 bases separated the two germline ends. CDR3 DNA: TGTGCCTGGGGGACCCGTCGGACAACTAATGAAAAACTGTTTTTT. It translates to CAWGTRRTTNEKLFF.

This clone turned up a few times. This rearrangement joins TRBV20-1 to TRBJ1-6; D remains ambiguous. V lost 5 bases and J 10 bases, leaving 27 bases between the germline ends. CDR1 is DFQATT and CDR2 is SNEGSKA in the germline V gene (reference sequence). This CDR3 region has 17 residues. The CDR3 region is CSAEPIPRTEGSSPLHF. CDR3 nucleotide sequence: TGCAGTGCTGAACCCATACCACGAACGGAGGGATCCTCACCCCTCCACTTT.

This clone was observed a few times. In DNA, the CDR3 is TGTGCCAGCAGCTTGGTATTCCTGGGACCAGAGACGGCCCAGCATTTT. Translating gives CASSLVFLGPETAQHF. This rearrangement joins TRBV5-6 to TRBJ1-5; weak D call: TRBD1 (5 bases). The CDR3 consists of 16 residues. Germline V CDR1 and CDR2: SGHDT, YYEEEE. The ends were cut back, 0 bases at V and 11 bases at J, with 21 bases in the middle.

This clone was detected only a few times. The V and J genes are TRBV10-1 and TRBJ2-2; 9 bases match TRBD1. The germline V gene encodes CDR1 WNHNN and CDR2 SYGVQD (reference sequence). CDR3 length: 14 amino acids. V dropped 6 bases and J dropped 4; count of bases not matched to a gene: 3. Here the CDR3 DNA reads TGCGCCAGCAGCCCGGGACAGGGCACCGGGGAGCTGTTTTTT. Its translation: CASSPGQGTGELFF.

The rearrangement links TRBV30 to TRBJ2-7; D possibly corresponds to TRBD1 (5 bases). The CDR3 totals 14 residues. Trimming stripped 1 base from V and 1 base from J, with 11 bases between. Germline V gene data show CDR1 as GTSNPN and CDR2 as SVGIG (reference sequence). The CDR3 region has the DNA TGTGCCTGGAGTGGAAAGAGACAGTCCTACGAGCAGTACTTC. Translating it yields CAWSGKRQSYEQYF.

CDR3: CSARDRLVTQEIYEQYF. The CDR3 DNA follows: TGCAGTGCTAGAGATCGCTTAGTGACTCAAGAGATCTACGAGCAGTACTTC. The chain links TRBV20-1 to TRBJ2-7; no clear D. Trimming shortened V by 0 bases and J by 3 bases, and 21 bases separated the two germline ends. CDR3 size: 17 residues. CDR1 DFQATT and CDR2 SNEGSKA come from the germline V gene (reference sequence).

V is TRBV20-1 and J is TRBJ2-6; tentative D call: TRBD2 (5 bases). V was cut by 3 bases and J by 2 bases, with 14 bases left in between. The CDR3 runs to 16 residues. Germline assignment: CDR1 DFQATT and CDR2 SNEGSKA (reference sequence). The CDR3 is CSASTSGIPGANVLTF. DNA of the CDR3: TGCAGTGCTAGCACCAGCGGAATACCTGGGGCCAACGTCCTGACTTTC.

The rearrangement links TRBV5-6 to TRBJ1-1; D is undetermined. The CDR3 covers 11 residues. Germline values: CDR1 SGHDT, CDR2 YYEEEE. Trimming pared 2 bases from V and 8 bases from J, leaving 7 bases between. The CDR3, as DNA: TGTGCCAGCAGCTTAAAGATGGAAGCTTTCTTT. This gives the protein CASSLKMEAFF.

The CDR3 DNA reads TGTGCCAGCAGCCCGAGACAGGGGGGTGTCGCTTTCTTT. This sequence encodes CASSPRQGGVAFF. This chain links TRBV11-2 with TRBJ1-1; TRBD1 matches at 9 bases. This CDR3 has 13 residues. Losses at the gene ends were 5 bases for V and 11 bases for J; bases not matched to a gene: 9. Per germline, CDR1 SGHAT and CDR2 FQNNGV.

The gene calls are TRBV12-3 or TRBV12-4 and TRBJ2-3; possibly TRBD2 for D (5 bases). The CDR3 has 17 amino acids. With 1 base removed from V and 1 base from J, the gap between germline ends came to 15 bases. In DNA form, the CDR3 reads TGTGCCAGCAGTTTAGGGGCGGTGAGGGTAGGCACAGATACGCAGTATTTT. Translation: CASSLGAVRVGTDTQYF.

The DNA for the CDR3 is TGCGCCAGCAGCCAAGATATCCGGGTTGGGACTGAAGCTTTCTTT. This gives the protein CASSQDIRVGTEAFF. The chain carries TRBV4-1 and TRBJ1-1; D is unclear. Germline CDR1 is MGHRA and CDR2 is YSYEKL. V was clipped by 0 bases and J by 5 bases, with 13 bases between them. CDR3 length: 15 amino acids.

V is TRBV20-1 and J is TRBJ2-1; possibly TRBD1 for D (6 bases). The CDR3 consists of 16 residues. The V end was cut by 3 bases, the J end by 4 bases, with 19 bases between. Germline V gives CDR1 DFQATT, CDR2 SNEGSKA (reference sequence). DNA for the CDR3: TGCAGTGCTAGGACGGCTAACACAGGGACGTACAATGAGCAGTTCTTC. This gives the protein CSARTANTGTYNEQFF.

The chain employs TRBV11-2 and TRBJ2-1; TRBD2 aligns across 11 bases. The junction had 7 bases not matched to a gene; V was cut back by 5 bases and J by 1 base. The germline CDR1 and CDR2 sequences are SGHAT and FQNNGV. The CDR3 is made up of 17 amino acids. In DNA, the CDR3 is TGTGCCAGCAGCACCCCGGGACTAGCGGTTTCCTACAATGAGCAGTTCTTC. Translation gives CASSTPGLAVSYNEQFF.

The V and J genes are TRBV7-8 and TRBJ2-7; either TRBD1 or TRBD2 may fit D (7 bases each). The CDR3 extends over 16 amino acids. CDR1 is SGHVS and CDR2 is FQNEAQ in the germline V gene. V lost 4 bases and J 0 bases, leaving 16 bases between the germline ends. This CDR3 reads CASSSQGGRFSYEQYF. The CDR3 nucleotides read TGTGCCAGCAGCTCTCAGGGGGGGCGTTTCTCCTACGAGCAGTACTTC.

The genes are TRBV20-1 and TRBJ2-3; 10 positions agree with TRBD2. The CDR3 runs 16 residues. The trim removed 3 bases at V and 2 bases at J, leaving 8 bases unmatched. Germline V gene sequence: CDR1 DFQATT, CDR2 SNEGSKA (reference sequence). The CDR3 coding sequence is TGCAGTGCTAGTAGAGTAGCGGGAGGCAACACAGATACGCAGTATTTT. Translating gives CSASRVAGGNTDTQYF.

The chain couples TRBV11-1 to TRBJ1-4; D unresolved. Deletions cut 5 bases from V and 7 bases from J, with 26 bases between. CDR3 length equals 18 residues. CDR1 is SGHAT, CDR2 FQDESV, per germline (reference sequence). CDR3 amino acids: CASSQQRVVIPNLEKLFF. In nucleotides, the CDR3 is TGTGCCAGCAGCCAGCAAAGGGTTGTGATTCCCAACCTTGAAAAACTGTTTTTT.

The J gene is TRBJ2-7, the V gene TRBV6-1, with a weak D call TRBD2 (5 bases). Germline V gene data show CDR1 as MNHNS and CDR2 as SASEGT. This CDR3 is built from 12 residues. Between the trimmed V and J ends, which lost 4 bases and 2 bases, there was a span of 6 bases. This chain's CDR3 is CASSGRPYEQYF. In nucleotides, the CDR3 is TGTGCCAGCAGTGGGAGGCCCTACGAGCAGTACTTC.

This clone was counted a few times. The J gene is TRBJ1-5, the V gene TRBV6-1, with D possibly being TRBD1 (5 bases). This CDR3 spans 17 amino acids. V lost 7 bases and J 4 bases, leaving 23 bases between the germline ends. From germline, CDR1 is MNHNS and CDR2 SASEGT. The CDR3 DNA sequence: TGTGCCAGCACGAGGGGCGGGAGTGGGCCGCTAAATCAGCCCCAGCATTTT. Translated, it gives CASTRGGSGPLNQPQHF.

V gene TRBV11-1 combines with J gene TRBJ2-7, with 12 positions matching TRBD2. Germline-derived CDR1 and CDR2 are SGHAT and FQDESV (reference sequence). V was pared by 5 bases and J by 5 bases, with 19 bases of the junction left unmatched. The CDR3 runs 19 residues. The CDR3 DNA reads TGTGCCAGCAGCCCTCAACGCCTAGTTGGACTAGCGGGGATTGACGAGCAGTACTTC. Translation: CASSPQRLVGLAGIDEQYF. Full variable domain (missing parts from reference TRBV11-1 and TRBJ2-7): EAEVAQSPRYKITEKSQAVAFWCDPISGHATLYWYRQILGQGPELLVQFQDESVVDDSQLPKDRFSAERLKGVDSTLKIQPAELGDSAMYLCASSPQRLVGLAGIDEQYFGPGTRLTVT.